Shown below are 32 T cell receptor beta chains from a single sample sequenced in a study of cytomegalovirus exposure and HLA in healthy donors. The PCR had 60 Vbeta and 13 Jbeta primers. The repertoire was sequenced with immunoSEQ multiplex PCR; TCRdb's copy has only in-frame clones and lacks some. Of about 97,000 clones in the sample, around 68% were seen once. Sequenced: PBMCs. The receptors originated from a human donor in good health.

The CDR3 DNA sequence: TGTGCCAGCAGTTACAGCGCTAGAAACACTGAAGCTTTCTTT. Translated: CASSYSARNTEAFF. This sequence joins TRBV6-5 and TRBJ1-1, with D uncertain. The CDR3 is 14 amino acids. The V gene's germline CDR1 is MNHEY and CDR2 SVGAGI. The V and J ends lost 2 bases and 2 bases respectively, with 9 bases between them.

Here the CDR3 DNA reads TGTGCCTGGAACCAACAGGGCTACGAGCAGTACTTC. Its protein is CAWNQQGYEQYF. The chain has TRBV30 and TRBJ2-5; weak D call: TRBD1 (6 bases). The J call is uncertain, as TRBJ2-7 better fits the DNA end. The germline CDR1 and CDR2 sequences are GTSNPN and SVGIG (reference sequence). This CDR3 comprises 12 residues.

This clone has only a few counts. The chain carries TRBV7-9 and TRBJ2-5; D unresolved. Gene TRBJ2-7 matches the end of the DNA better, so the J call may be wrong. Germline V lookup: CDR1 SEHNR, CDR2 FQNEAQ (reference sequence). This CDR3 has 12 amino acids. Here the CDR3 reads CASSSSAYEQYF. In DNA form, the CDR3 reads TGTGCCAGCAGCTCTTCCGCGTACGAGCAGTACTTC.

The CDR3 sequence: CASSLGMGGILSNEQFF. The CDR3, as DNA: TGTGCCAGCAGCTTGGGAATGGGAGGAATATTGTCAAATGAGCAGTTCTTC. This sequence joins TRBV5-4 and TRBJ2-1, with D maybe TRBD2 (6 bases). Germline V gives CDR1 SGHNT, CDR2 YYREEE (reference sequence). CDR3 length: 17 amino acids. V was cut by 0 bases and J by 7 bases, with 20 bases left in between.

The chain couples TRBV10-3 to TRBJ2-2; perhaps TRBD1 as D (6 bases). The germline gives CDR1 ENHRY, CDR2 SYGVKD. V was clipped by 4 bases and J by 6 bases, with 15 bases between them. This CDR3 region has 15 residues. The CDR3 bases are TGTGCCATCAGTGGGGACATCAACTGGGCCGGGGAGCTGTTTTTT. Its translation is CAISGDINWAGELFF.

This sequence joins TRBV7-9 and TRBJ2-1; the match to TRBD2 covers 11 bases. After removal of 2 bases from V and 8 bases from J, the junction contained 5 bases not matched to a gene. The CDR3 totals 15 residues. Germline lookup yields CDR1 SEHNR and CDR2 FQNEAQ (reference sequence). Here the CDR3 reads CASSLKTSGKDEQFF. CDR3 bases: TGTGCCAGCAGCTTAAAGACTAGCGGGAAGGATGAGCAGTTCTTC.

In its sample, this clone was seen once. The chain links TRBV15 to TRBJ2-3, with TRBD1 as a possible D gene (5 bases). This CDR3 is 17 amino acids long. The V end lost 0 bases, the J end lost 2 bases, and 15 bases lay between the germline ends. CDR1 is LNHNV and CDR2 is YYDKDF in the germline V gene (reference sequence). The CDR3 DNA sequence: TGTGCCACCAGCAGAGATGAAAGGGGCGGCCCCACAGATACGCAGTATTTT. This sequence encodes CATSRDERGGPTDTQYF.

The V call is TRBV9, the J call TRBJ2-5; D may be TRBD1 (6 bases). The V end lost 3 bases, the J end lost 2 bases, and 14 bases lay between the germline ends. This CDR3 has 15 residues. Germline CDR1 is SGDLS and CDR2 is YYNGEE. CDR3 protein: CASSARPGQQETQYF. CDR3 sequence (DNA): TGTGCCAGCAGCGCGCGTCCGGGACAACAAGAGACCCAGTACTTC.

V gene TRBV19 combines with J gene TRBJ1-6, with a possible D match to TRBD1 (5 bases). The CDR3 contains 14 residues. V was pared by 5 bases and J by 9 bases, with 14 bases between. Germline CDR1 LNHDA, CDR2 SQIVND (reference sequence). This CDR3 reads CASSPAWGGSPLHF. The CDR3 DNA reads as TGTGCCAGTAGTCCCGCTTGGGGCGGTTCACCCCTCCACTTT.

This chain links TRBV6-5 with TRBJ2-1, with 11 bases fitting TRBD2. There are 15 residues in the CDR3. Germline CDR1 reads MNHEY; CDR2 reads SVGAGI. V lost 6 bases to trimming and J lost 3 bases; unmatched junction nucleotides: 4. In DNA, the CDR3 is TGTGCCAGCAGACCCGGGACTAGCGGCTACAATGAGCAGTTCTTC. Protein sequence: CASRPGTSGYNEQFF.

CDR3 nucleotides: TGTGCCAGTAGTAGATCCCGGGACAGTGGACAGCCCCAGCATTTT. It codes for CASSRSRDSGQPQHF. This chain connects TRBV19 to TRBJ1-5; 7 bases are a match to TRBD1. The length of the CDR3 is 15 residues. From germline, CDR1 is LNHDA and CDR2 SQIVND (reference sequence). V shed 4 bases, J shed 7 bases, and the junction held 10 bases outside the gene matches.

The sample holds a few counts of this clone. This rearrangement joins TRBV18 to TRBJ1-3; D might be TRBD1 (6 bases). The V gene's germline CDR1 is KGHSH and CDR2 LQKENI. The CDR3 sequence is 15 residues long. Trimming left V 6 bases short and J 2 bases short, with 14 bases between. The CDR3 DNA sequence: TGTGCCAGCTCGCCTACAGGGATTGCTGGAAACACCATATATTTT. Protein sequence: CASSPTGIAGNTIYF.

In nucleotides, the CDR3 is TGTGCCAGCAAGGACAGGGACCTGAACACTGAAGCTTTCTTT. Translated: CASKDRDLNTEAFF. The chain combines TRBV28 with TRBJ1-1, with 8 positions matching TRBD1. Looked up from germline, CDR1 is MDHEN and CDR2 is SYDVKM. CDR3 length equals 14 residues. With 7 bases clipped from V and 0 bases from J, the junction kept 4 bases outside the gene matches.

The J gene is TRBJ2-2, the V gene TRBV2; 8 bases fit TRBD2. In germline, CDR1 is SNHLY, CDR2 FYNNEI. The V segment lost 2 bases and the J segment 7 bases; nucleotides outside the gene matches: 3. The CDR3 totals 14 residues. The CDR3 loop is CASSEILAVGELFF. CDR3 coding DNA: TGTGCCAGCAGTGAAATACTAGCGGTCGGGGAGCTGTTTTTT. The whole variable domain, remainder taken from reference TRBV2 and TRBJ2-2, is EPEVTQTPSHQVTQMGQEVILRCVPISNHLYFYWYRQILGQKVEFLVSFYNNEISEKSEIFDDQFSVERPDGSNFTLKIRSTKLEDSAMYFCASSEILAVGELFFGEGSRLTVL.

This clone was observed a handful of times. V gene TRBV2 combines with J gene TRBJ2-7; 9 bases are shared with TRBD1. Trimming removed 6 bases from V and 2 bases from J; junction bases left unmatched: 11. CDR3 length: 16 amino acids. CDR1 is SNHLY and CDR2 is FYNNEI in the germline V gene. Here the CDR3 DNA reads TGTGCCAGCAGGGAGAATCGGGACAGGGCTCCCTACGAGCAGTACTTC. As protein: CASRENRDRAPYEQYF. The entire variable domain, with the rest obtained from reference TRBV2 and TRBJ2-7, is as follows: EPEVTQTPSHQVTQMGQEVILRCVPISNHLYFYWYRQILGQKVEFLVSFYNNEISEKSEIFDDQFSVERPDGSNFTLKIRSTKLEDSAMYFCASRENRDRAPYEQYFGPGTRLTVT.

The chain has TRBV5-4 and TRBJ2-1; possibly TRBD1 for D (5 bases). The ends were cut back, 4 bases at V and 0 bases at J, with 11 bases in the middle. The CDR3 has 15 residues. Germline CDR1 is SGHNT and CDR2 is YYREEE (reference sequence). In DNA form, the CDR3 reads TGTGCCAGCAGCGTAGGGGTAACCTCCTACAATGAGCAGTTCTTC. This codes for CASSVGVTSYNEQFF.

CDR3 sequence: CASSERRAGEGNTIYF. The CDR3 DNA reads TGTGCCAGCAGTGAAAGGAGGGCAGGCGAGGGAAACACCATATATTTT. The chain carries TRBV6-1 and TRBJ1-3; D is uncertain. There are 16 residues in the CDR3. Germline CDR1 and CDR2: MNHNS and SASEGT. Deletions cut 2 bases from V and 4 bases from J, with 15 bases between.

This chain connects TRBV18 to TRBJ1-1, with D unclear. Trimming removed 3 bases at V and 5 bases at J, with 19 bases between. Germline V gene sequence: CDR1 KGHSH, CDR2 LQKENI. The CDR3 contains 16 residues. This chain's CDR3 is CASSPQIGSPGTEAFF. CDR3 sequence (DNA): TGTGCCAGCTCACCCCAGATTGGGTCCCCGGGTACTGAAGCTTTCTTT. Full variable domain (remainder filled in from reference TRBV18 and TRBJ1-1): NAGVMQNPRHLVRRRGQEARLRCSPMKGHSHVYWYRQLPEEGLKFMVYLQKENIIDESGMPKERFSAEFPKEGPSILRIQQVVRGDSAAYFCASSPQIGSPGTEAFFGQGTRLTVV.

This chain links TRBV15 with TRBJ1-4; a possible D gene is TRBD1 (6 bases). This CDR3 is built from 16 residues. The ends were cut back, 6 bases at V and 3 bases at J, with 17 bases in the middle. The germline CDR1 and CDR2 sequences are LNHNV and YYDKDF (reference sequence). CDR3 residues: CATRGQGRRSNEKLFF. The CDR3 DNA reads TGTGCCACCAGAGGGCAGGGGCGTCGATCTAATGAAAAACTGTTTTTT. Filled out from reference TRBV15 and TRBJ1-4, the complete variable domain reads DAMVIQNPRYQVTQFGKPVTLSCSQTLNHNVMYWYQQKSSQAPKLLFHYYDKDFNNEADTPDNFQSRRPNTSFCFLDIRSPGLGDTAMYLCATRGQGRRSNEKLFFGSGTQLSVL.

V gene TRBV7-3 combines with J gene TRBJ2-6; D perhaps matches TRBD2 (6 bases). Trimming removed 4 bases at V and 0 bases at J, with 13 bases between. Looked up from germline, CDR1 is SGHTA and CDR2 is FQGTGA. The CDR3 has 17 residues. The CDR3 DNA sequence: TGTGCCAGCAGCTCACCCCTTAGCGGCTCTGGGGCCAACGTCCTGACTTTC. This codes for CASSSPLSGSGANVLTF.

The rearrangement links TRBV5-4 to TRBJ2-7, with 8 bases lining up with TRBD2. This CDR3 comprises 15 residues. Losses at the gene ends were 1 base for V and 5 bases for J; bases not matched to a gene: 8. CDR1 and CDR2 from the germline V gene are SGHNT and YYREEE (reference sequence). This CDR3 is CASSLMGASGHEQYF. The CDR3 DNA sequence: TGTGCCAGCAGCTTGATGGGGGCTAGCGGGCACGAGCAGTACTTC.

The J gene is TRBJ1-5, the V gene TRBV5-1; D remains unclear. Between the trimmed V and J ends, which lost 4 bases and 2 bases, there was a span of 13 bases. The CDR3 contains 15 residues. Germline CDR1 is SGHRS and CDR2 is YFSETQ. CDR3 protein: CASSHTEWGNQPQHF. For the CDR3, the DNA is TGCGCCAGCAGCCACACAGAGTGGGGCAATCAGCCCCAGCATTTT.

The chain couples TRBV7-9 to TRBJ2-6; D remains ambiguous. Germline-derived CDR1 and CDR2 are SEHNR and FQNEAQ (reference sequence). This CDR3 has 15 amino acids. The V end lost 2 bases, the J end lost 1 base, and 6 bases lay between the germline ends. This chain's CDR3 is CASSLLSSGANVLTF. CDR3 DNA: TGTGCCAGCAGCTTACTCTCTTCTGGGGCCAACGTCCTGACTTTC.

This clone occurred a few times. The chain is built from TRBV7-8 and TRBJ2-7; no reliable D call. Per germline, CDR1 SGHVS and CDR2 FQNEAQ. The ends were cut back, 5 bases at V and 2 bases at J, with 13 bases in the middle. This CDR3 region has 14 residues. CDR3 coding DNA: TGTGCCAGCAGCCCCTTGGCGAGGACCTACGAGCAGTACTTC. Its protein product is CASSPLARTYEQYF. Full variable domain (missing parts from reference TRBV7-8 and TRBJ2-7): GAGVSQSPRYKVAKRGQDVALRCDPISGHVSLFWYQQALGQGPEFLTYFQNEAQLDKSGLPSDRFFAERPEGSVSTLKIQRTQQEDSAVYLCASSPLARTYEQYFGPGTRLTVT.

The genes are TRBV13 and TRBJ2-7; D uncertain. Germline CDR1 reads PRHDT; CDR2 reads FYEKMQ (reference sequence). The V end was cut by 0 bases, the J end by 6 bases, with 15 bases between. CDR3 length equals 15 residues. CDR3 DNA: TGTGCCAGCAGCTTAGGCCTAATTGAGGTTCGCGAGCAGTACTTC. This encodes CASSLGLIEVREQYF. Complete variable domain (other parts from reference TRBV13 and TRBJ2-7): AAGVIQSPRHLIKEKRETATLKCYPIPRHDTVYWYQQGPGQDPQFLISFYEKMQSDKGSIPDRFSAQQFSDYHSELNMSSLELGDSALYFCASSLGLIEVREQYFGPGTRLTVT.

V and J are TRBV7-9 and TRBJ2-1, with 7 bases aligning to TRBD2. The CDR3 consists of 16 residues. Germline lookup yields CDR1 SEHNR and CDR2 FQNEAQ (reference sequence). The V gene end was trimmed by 0 bases and the J gene end by 3 bases; junction bases not matched to a gene: 5. The CDR3 DNA is TGTGCCAGCAGCTTAGCGGGAGGGCCATACTACAATGAGCAGTTCTTC. This encodes CASSLAGGPYYNEQFF. Filled out from reference TRBV7-9 and TRBJ2-1, the complete variable domain reads DTGVSQNPRHKITKRGQNVTFRCDPISEHNRLYWYRQTLGQGPEFLTYFQNEAQLEKSRLLSDRFSAERPKGSFSTLEIQRTEQGDSAMYLCASSLAGGPYYNEQFFGPGTRLTVL.

The chain carries TRBV6-5 and TRBJ2-1, with 7 positions matching TRBD2. In germline, CDR1 is MNHEY, CDR2 SVGAGI. CDR3 size: 15 residues. Losses at the gene ends were 3 bases for V and 3 bases for J; bases not matched to a gene: 5. The CDR3 region is CASSYGGRGYNEQFF. The CDR3, as DNA: TGTGCCAGCAGTTATGGCGGGAGAGGCTACAATGAGCAGTTCTTC.

This chain uses TRBV29-1 with TRBJ2-2; D unclear. Per the germline V gene, CDR1 is SQVTM and CDR2 is ANQGSEA. The ends were cut back, 1 base at V and 6 bases at J, with 6 bases in the middle. There are 12 residues in the CDR3. Here the CDR3 reads CSVEVGAGELFF. Written as DNA, the CDR3 is TGCAGCGTTGAAGTTGGAGCCGGGGAGCTGTTTTTT.

The V gene is TRBV7-3, the J gene TRBJ2-7; D may be TRBD1 (5 bases). V was pared by 2 bases and J by 0 bases, with 5 bases between. This CDR3 region has 13 residues. Per the germline V gene, CDR1 is SGHTA and CDR2 is FQGTGA. The CDR3 bases are TGTGCCAGCAGCTTAGACAGCTCCTACGAGCAGTACTTC. This codes for CASSLDSSYEQYF.

The chain joins TRBV7-3 to TRBJ2-1; D might be TRBD1 (6 bases). The CDR3 is 16 residues long. Germline CDR1 is SGHTA and CDR2 is FQGTGA. V was pared by 3 bases and J by 0 bases, with 12 bases between. This CDR3 is CASSLGAVSSYNEQFF. CDR3 nucleotides: TGTGCCAGCAGCTTGGGGGCGGTGAGCTCCTACAATGAGCAGTTCTTC.

As for this clone: The same CDR3 arises from other DNA sequences in this sample as well. This rearrangement joins TRBV7-9 to TRBJ2-7; D call uncertain. The V gene lost 5 bases and the J gene lost 3 bases, with 5 bases spanning the gap. Looked up from germline, CDR1 is SEHNR and CDR2 is FQNEAQ (reference sequence). The CDR3 covers 11 residues. The CDR3 nucleotides are TGTGCCAGCAGCCCACTCTACGAGCAGTACTTC. Protein product: CASSPLYEQYF.

This chain's CDR3 is CASSLKGARNYGYTF. The CDR3 nucleotides read TGTGCCAGCAGTTTAAAGGGGGCGCGCAACTATGGCTACACCTTC. V and J are TRBV28 and TRBJ1-2, with 7 bases lining up with TRBD1. Germline V lookup: CDR1 MDHEN, CDR2 SYDVKM. This CDR3 has 15 residues. The V gene end was trimmed by 2 bases and the J gene end by 2 bases; junction bases not matched to a gene: 5.